The 25 T cell receptor beta chains below were found in one sample sequenced in a study of Graves' ophthalmopathy and Graves' hyperthyroidism. TCR beta CDR3 amplification used RNA transcripts. The authors performed first-round RT-PCR with HTBI primers and then a second-round multiplex PCR. TCRdb passed the multiplex PCR reads through MiXCR, listing each CDR3 protein once. The sample carries about 660,000 distinct CDR3 sequences, approximately 39% recorded once. The sequencing input was peripheral blood. All receptors come from an adult man with Graves' ophthalmopathy.

In its sample, this clonotype was seen once. This chain joins TRBV11-2 and TRBJ2-5; perhaps TRBD2 as D (6 bases). V gave up 6 bases and J gave up 5 bases, with 13 bases separating them. The CDR3 runs 13 residues. Per germline, CDR1 SGHAT and CDR2 FQNNGV. DNA of the CDR3: TGTGCCAGCAGGCATTGGGGGAGGGAGACCCAGTACTTC. Residues: CASRHWGRETQYF.

This clonotype was seen at least ten times. The CDR3 loop is CASSLDASGANVLTF. CDR3 bases: TGTGCCAGCAGCTTAGATGCCTCTGGGGCCAACGTCCTGACTTTC. The J gene is TRBJ2-6, the V gene TRBV7-8; D remains ambiguous. This CDR3 spans 15 amino acids. Germline CDR1 SGHVS, CDR2 FQNEAQ. Trimming pared 1 base from V and 0 bases from J, leaving 4 bases between.

This clonotype was recorded at least ten times. This sequence joins TRBV20-1 and TRBJ2-7, with D maybe TRBD2 (6 bases). Deletions cut 0 bases from V and 3 bases from J, with 6 bases between. Germline V lookup: CDR1 DFQATT, CDR2 SNEGSKA (reference sequence). The CDR3 contains 12 residues. This CDR3 is CSAREGGYEQYF. DNA for the CDR3: TGCAGTGCTAGAGAGGGGGGCTACGAGCAGTACTTC.

As DNA, the CDR3 is TGCAGCGTACTCGGACAGGTACCTGAAAAACTGTTTTTT. Protein product: CSVLGQVPEKLFF. The V call is TRBV29-1, the J call TRBJ1-4; TRBD1 matches 7 bases. This CDR3 has 13 amino acids. CDR1 and CDR2 from the germline V gene are SQVTM and ANQGSEA. V was pared by 6 bases and J by 7 bases, with 8 bases of the junction left unmatched.

In its sample, this clonotype was seen many times. The V and J genes are TRBV2 and TRBJ1-2; D remains ambiguous. Germline V gene sequence: CDR1 SNHLY, CDR2 FYNNEI. V was pared by 3 bases and J by 8 bases, with 10 bases between. CDR3 length equals 12 residues. The DNA for the CDR3 is TGTGCCAGCAGTGAGAGGTTCGGGGGCTACACCTTC. Translation: CASSERFGGYTF.

J is TRBJ1-4 and V is TRBV7-9; 8 nucleotides agree with TRBD1. Germline loops: CDR1 SEHNR, CDR2 FQNEAQ (reference sequence). The CDR3 sequence is 14 residues long. V lost 5 bases, J lost 8 bases, and 7 bases stayed unmatched. The CDR3 loop is CASSQDRAQEKLFF. The CDR3 DNA follows: TGTGCCAGCAGCCAGGACAGGGCACAGGAAAAACTGTTTTTT.

This clonotype appeared many times. DNA of the CDR3: TGTGCCAGTAGTATTAGGGGGGCGCAGGGTCAGCCCCAGCATTTT. It specifies CASSIRGAQGQPQHF. V is TRBV19 and J is TRBJ1-5; perhaps TRBD1 as D (6 bases). V lost 3 bases and J 6 bases, leaving 15 bases between the germline ends. Germline CDR1 LNHDA, CDR2 SQIVND (reference sequence). The CDR3 is made up of 15 amino acids.

The genes are TRBV29-1 and TRBJ2-3; no clear D gene. Germline CDR1 and CDR2: SQVTM and ANQGSEA. The length of the CDR3 is 13 residues. V lost 3 bases and J lost 2, with 9 bases in between. CDR3 sequence reads: CSVDLDLTDTQYF. The CDR3 nucleotides read TGCAGCGTTGACCTTGACCTCACAGATACGCAGTATTTT.

Turning to this clonotype: An end of the junction does not agree with germline; a read error may underlie this. The chain recombines TRBV10-3 with TRBJ1-5, with D perhaps matching TRBD1 (5 bases). Germline V gives CDR1 ENHRY, CDR2 SYGVKD. This CDR3 comprises 15 residues. The CDR3 DNA is TGTGCCAGCAGTTACGCTTGGGGGGACAATCAGCCCCAGCATTTT. Translated: CASSYAWGDNQPQHF.

This clonotype was seen ten or more times. This chain links TRBV20-1 with TRBJ2-7; D unclear. Per the germline V gene, CDR1 is DFQATT and CDR2 is SNEGSKA (reference sequence). V lost 0 bases and J 6 bases, leaving 12 bases between the germline ends. This CDR3 comprises 13 residues. CDR3 protein: CSARDWRPSEQYF. The CDR3 DNA reads TGCAGTGCTAGAGATTGGCGGCCCTCCGAGCAGTACTTC.

Worth noting for this clonotype: It may be a read error: a sequence one base away is much more abundant. The rearrangement links TRBV7-8 to TRBJ1-4; TRBD1 agrees at 9 bases. Germline V gives CDR1 SGHVS, CDR2 FQNEAQ. This CDR3 contains 17 residues. Written as DNA, the CDR3 is TGTGCCAGCAACTTAGAGCGGGAACAGGGGGCCCATGAAAAACTGTTTTTT. It specifies CASNLEREQGAHEKLFF.

V gene TRBV11-3 combines with J gene TRBJ1-5; 8 nucleotides agree with TRBD1. The CDR3 is 14 amino acids. Per germline, CDR1 SGHNT and CDR2 YENEEA. Losses at the gene ends were 3 bases for V and 8 bases for J; bases not matched to a gene: 6. CDR3 sequence (DNA): TGTGCCAGCAGCTTCCAGGGGGCGGGTGAGCCCCAGCATTTT. As protein: CASSFQGAGEPQHF.

There are many counts of this clonotype. V and J are TRBV24-1 and TRBJ1-5, with unresolved D. Germline CDR1 KGHDR, CDR2 SFDVKD. The CDR3 contains 11 residues. V lost 5 bases to trimming and J lost 11 bases, with 9 bases between them. The CDR3 sequence is CATSGSGAQHF. The CDR3 bases are TGTGCCACCAGTGGCTCCGGGGCCCAGCATTTT.

The table lists this clonotype with many counts. The chain links TRBV14 to TRBJ1-2; D might be TRBD1 (6 bases). Trimming took 2 bases from V and 6 from J, leaving 13 bases between them. Germline V lookup: CDR1 SGHDN, CDR2 FVKESK. This CDR3 is built from 14 residues. Written as DNA, the CDR3 is TGTGCCAGCAGCCAATCAGCGGACAGTCATGGCTACACCTTC. It encodes CASSQSADSHGYTF.

This sequence joins TRBV7-1 and TRBJ1-6; D is perhaps TRBD1 (6 bases). TRBV7-1 is noted as an ORF with a role that remains uncertain. V was cut by 3 bases and J by 7 bases, with 13 bases left in between. The CDR3 is made up of 15 amino acids. CDR3 DNA sequence: TGTGCCAGCAGCTCGACGGCAGGGGAAAATTCACCCCTCCACTTT. It translates to CASSSTAGENSPLHF.

In its sample, this clonotype was seen a few times. The chain has TRBV12-3 or TRBV12-4 and TRBJ2-7, with 8 bases matching TRBD1. J lost 7 bases, V lost 5 bases, and 10 bases had no gene match. The CDR3 has 14 amino acids. The CDR3 DNA sequence: TGTGCCAGCAGTACAGACAGGGGAAGGGGAGAGCAGTACTTC. Translated, it gives CASSTDRGRGEQYF.

In its sample, this clonotype was seen many times. The chain combines TRBV2 with TRBJ2-5, with D possibly being TRBD2 (6 bases). Germline V CDR1 and CDR2: SNHLY, FYNNEI. V was cut by 10 bases and J by 4 bases, with 10 bases left in between. The CDR3 sequence is 11 residues long. CDR3 sequence: CATVGGETQYF. CDR3 bases: TGTGCCACCGTGGGAGGAGAGACCCAGTACTTC.

V and J are TRBV6-1 and TRBJ2-5; D uncertain. CDR3 size: 12 residues. V lost 6 bases and J lost 1, with 6 bases in between. Looked up from germline, CDR1 is MNHNS and CDR2 is SASEGT. CDR3 region: CASRTTQETQYF. DNA of the CDR3: TGTGCCAGCAGGACCACCCAAGAGACCCAGTACTTC.

Ten or more counts support this clonotype. V usage is TRBV12-3 or TRBV12-4 and J usage is TRBJ1-1; D gene uncertain. The CDR3 totals 16 residues. Trimming took off 3 bases at V and 1 base at J, with 15 bases between the two ends. CDR3 coding DNA: TGTGCCAGCAGTTTTAAGGACGTGGGAGAGAACACTGAAGCTTTCTTT. It translates to CASSFKDVGENTEAFF.

This clonotype was detected many times. This chain links TRBV7-2 with TRBJ1-1; 8 bases map to TRBD1. V dropped 5 bases and J dropped 11; count of bases not matched to a gene: 4. Germline CDR1 reads SGHTA; CDR2 reads FQGNSA. The CDR3 runs 11 residues. CDR3 protein: CASSDRGAAFF. CDR3 sequence (DNA): TGTGCCAGCAGCGACAGGGGAGCGGCTTTCTTT.

In this sample, this clonotype turned up many times. The CDR3: CASSRQGADTEAFF. For the CDR3, the DNA is TGTGCCAGCAGTAGACAGGGGGCGGACACTGAAGCTTTCTTT. V usage is TRBV25-1 and J usage is TRBJ1-1, with TRBD1 matching over 10 bases. V shed 5 bases and J 3 bases; nucleotides not matched to a gene: 3. The germline gives CDR1 MGHDK, CDR2 SYGVNS. CDR3 length: 14 residues.

CDR3 in DNA: TGTGCCAGCAATCAAGGGGGGCCAATTAACTATGGCTACACCTTC. This sequence encodes CASNQGGPINYGYTF. This sequence joins TRBV12-3 or TRBV12-4 and TRBJ1-2; possible D gene TRBD1, 6 bases. V lost 7 bases and J 1 base, leaving 16 bases between the germline ends. The CDR3 is made up of 15 amino acids.

This clonotype was detected many times. The chain carries TRBV19 and TRBJ1-1; 8 positions match TRBD1. CDR3 length: 14 residues. The ends lost 5 bases at V and 6 bases at J; junction bases unmatched: 8. The V gene's germline CDR1 is LNHDA and CDR2 SQIVND (reference sequence). The CDR3 region is CASSLDRGSAEAFF. CDR3 nucleotide sequence: TGTGCCAGTAGTCTTGACAGGGGTTCGGCTGAAGCTTTCTTT.

This clonotype has a handful of counts. This chain links TRBV20-1 with TRBJ1-1; weak D call: TRBD1 (6 bases). Trimming left V 0 bases short and J 2 bases short, with 13 bases between. CDR1 and CDR2 from the germline V gene are DFQATT and SNEGSKA (reference sequence). This CDR3 region has 15 residues. The DNA of the CDR3 is TGCAGTGCTAGAGATCTCACAGGGATTAACACTGAAGCTTTCTTT. This encodes CSARDLTGINTEAFF.

On this clonotype: This may be a read error, as it is one base from a much larger clone. V usage is TRBV20-1 and J usage is TRBJ2-5, with TRBD2 identical over 9 bases. Germline V gene data show CDR1 as DFQATT and CDR2 as SNEGSKA (reference sequence). The CDR3 consists of 12 residues. CDR3 protein: CSAGTSQGTQYF. CDR3 DNA: TGCAGTGCGGGGACTAGCCAAGGGACCCAGTACTTC.